Listed below are T cell receptor beta chains from one sample, sequenced in a study of Ad26.COV2.S vaccination and SARS-CoV-2 variants. The method was immunoSEQ multiplex PCR; TCRdb's version includes in-frame clones alone and lacks a portion of them. The sample records about 350,000 clones, 92% being singletons. Sequenced material: peripheral blood, taken after recovery from COVID-19. The receptors shown here come from a human donor who had recovered from COVID-19. Each CDR3 is given with its conserved first and last residue. Each record gives: V gene, J gene, CDR3 protein.

TRBV28	TRBJ2-7	CASSLRGRSYEQYF
TRBV28	TRBJ1-3	CASSFRSVTNTIYF
TRBV5-1	TRBJ2-1	CASSGGTGGYNEQFF
TRBV7-3	TRBJ2-2	CASSPGGLNTGELFF
TRBV19	TRBJ1-1	CASSIKMEGEAFF
TRBV6-6	TRBJ1-2	CASSFPVTSYGYTF
TRBV29-1	TRBJ1-2	CSATTVVNYGYTF
TRBV5-1	TRBJ1-1	CASSLIPTGRGTEAFF
TRBV15	TRBJ1-2	CATSQTGEYGYTF
TRBV9	TRBJ2-5	CASSPPGPQTQYF
TRBV5-1	TRBJ2-7	CASKVGGGSYEQYF
TRBV5-1	TRBJ1-1	CASSLNTEAFF
TRBV7-6	TRBJ2-1	CASSLGTSGAYNEQFF
TRBV3-1/TRBV3-2	TRBJ2-1	CASSQGRSGWHATEQFF
TRBV7-9	TRBJ2-1	CASSFSLVSKNEQFF
TRBV20-1	TRBJ1-2	CSATQGGGYTF
TRBV2	TRBJ1-4	CASIHIRDRGSEKLFF
TRBV12-5	TRBJ1-5	CASGRDRDQPQHF
TRBV27	TRBJ2-3	CASSFSGGAADTQYF
TRBV19	TRBJ1-4	CASSIVRGLGANEKLFF
TRBV5-1	TRBJ2-3	CASSPGLAGGAEDTQYF
TRBV7-2	TRBJ2-7	CAGLLYEQYF
TRBV6-2/TRBV6-3	TRBJ1-1	CASSYPGLNTEAFF
TRBV7-2	TRBJ1-3	CASSSGLGGNTIYF
TRBV3-1/TRBV3-2	TRBJ2-7	CASSPLAPGASREQYF
TRBV4-3	TRBJ2-1	CASSQVPPGHNEQFF
TRBV7-6	TRBJ2-7	CASSSRGGRSYEQYF
TRBV10-3	TRBJ1-1	CAIREDILSTEAFF
TRBV5-1	TRBJ1-4	CASSSDGTNEKLFF
TRBV5-1	TRBJ2-1	CASSLTGPNEQFF
TRBV5-6	TRBJ1-2	CASSLAADTLYGYTF
TRBV6-1	TRBJ2-3	CASSDVTGTQYF
TRBV6-5	TRBJ1-6	CASSSGQANSPLHF
TRBV19	TRBJ1-6	CASSIDRNSPLHF
TRBV19	TRBJ1-3	CASRASEAGNTIYF
TRBV27	TRBJ2-1	CASSQGLNNNEQFF
TRBV6-6	TRBJ1-3	CASSRDRAGNTIYF
TRBV6-2/TRBV6-3	TRBJ1-2	CASSYSMGGHGYTF
TRBV29-1	TRBJ2-1	CSGATSGGAIEQFF
TRBV10-3	TRBJ2-2	CATHNTGELFF
TRBV5-1	TRBJ1-4	CASSLQGAFGEKLFF